This T cell receptor beta chain was identified in a study of cytomegalovirus exposure and HLA in healthy donors. Regarding the study as a whole: In an earlier analysis, productive rearrangement rates for most beta V segments clustered near 87% or 30%. Clonal expansion, a later analysis showed, was greater in HLA-associated TCR beta chains than in equally common others.

Use of 60 Vbeta and 13 Jbeta primers characterized the PCR. Sequencing used immunoSEQ multiplex PCR; TCRdb keeps in-frame clones, though not all of them. The sample records more than 85,000 clones, around three quarters being singletons. Turning to this clone: No antigen is known for it.

Sequencing was performed on PBMCs. The sequence was obtained from a woman aged 45-60 years in good health and CMV-seropositive.

CDR3 region: CASSYSRAGEQYF. The DNA of the CDR3 is TGTGCCAGCAGTTACTCGAGAGCGGGGGAGCAGTACTTC. The J gene is TRBJ2-7, the V gene TRBV6-6; 7 nucleotides match TRBD2. With 0 bases clipped from V and 7 bases from J, the junction kept 3 bases outside the gene matches. This CDR3 is built from 13 residues. Germline V gene sequence: CDR1 MNHNY, CDR2 SVGAGI (reference sequence).